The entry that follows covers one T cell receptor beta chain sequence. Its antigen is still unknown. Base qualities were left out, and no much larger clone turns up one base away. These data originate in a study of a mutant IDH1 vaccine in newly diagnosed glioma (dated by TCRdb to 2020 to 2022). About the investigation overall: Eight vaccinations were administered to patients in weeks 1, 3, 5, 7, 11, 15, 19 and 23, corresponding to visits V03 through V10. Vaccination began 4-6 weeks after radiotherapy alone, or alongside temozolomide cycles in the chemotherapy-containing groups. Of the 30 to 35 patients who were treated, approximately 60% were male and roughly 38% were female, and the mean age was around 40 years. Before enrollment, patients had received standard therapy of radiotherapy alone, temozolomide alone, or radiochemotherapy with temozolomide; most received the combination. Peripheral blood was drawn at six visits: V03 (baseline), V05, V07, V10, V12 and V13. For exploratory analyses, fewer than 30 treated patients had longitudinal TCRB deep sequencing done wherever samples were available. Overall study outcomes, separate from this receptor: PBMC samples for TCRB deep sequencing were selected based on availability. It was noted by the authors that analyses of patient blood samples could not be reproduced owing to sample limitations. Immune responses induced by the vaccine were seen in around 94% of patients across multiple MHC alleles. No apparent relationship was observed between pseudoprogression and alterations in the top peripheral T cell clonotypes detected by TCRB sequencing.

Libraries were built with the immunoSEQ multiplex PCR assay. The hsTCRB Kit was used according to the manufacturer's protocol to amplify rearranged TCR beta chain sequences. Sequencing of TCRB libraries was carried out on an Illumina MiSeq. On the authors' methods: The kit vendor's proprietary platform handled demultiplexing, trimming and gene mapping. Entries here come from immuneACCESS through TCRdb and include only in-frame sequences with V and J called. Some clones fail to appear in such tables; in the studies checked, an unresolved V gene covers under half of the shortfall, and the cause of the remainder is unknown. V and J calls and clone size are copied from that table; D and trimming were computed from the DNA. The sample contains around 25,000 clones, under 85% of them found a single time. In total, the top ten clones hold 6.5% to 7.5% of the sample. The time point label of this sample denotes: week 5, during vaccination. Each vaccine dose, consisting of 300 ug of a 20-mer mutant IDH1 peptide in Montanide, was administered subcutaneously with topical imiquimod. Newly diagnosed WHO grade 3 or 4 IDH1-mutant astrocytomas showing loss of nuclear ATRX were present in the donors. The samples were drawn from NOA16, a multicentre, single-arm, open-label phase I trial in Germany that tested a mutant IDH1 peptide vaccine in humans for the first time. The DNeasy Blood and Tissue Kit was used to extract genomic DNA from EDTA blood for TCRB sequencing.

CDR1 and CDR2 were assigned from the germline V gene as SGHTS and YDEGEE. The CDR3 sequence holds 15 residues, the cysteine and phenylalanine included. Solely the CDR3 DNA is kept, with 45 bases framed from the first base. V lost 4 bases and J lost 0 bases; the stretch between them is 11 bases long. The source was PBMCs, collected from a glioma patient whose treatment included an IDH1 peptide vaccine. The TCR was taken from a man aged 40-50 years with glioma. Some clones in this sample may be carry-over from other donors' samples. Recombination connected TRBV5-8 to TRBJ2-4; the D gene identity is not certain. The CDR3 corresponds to CASSLMRLAKNIQYF. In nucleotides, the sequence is TGTGCCAGCAGCCTAATGAGGCTAGCCAAAAACATTCAGTACTTC.